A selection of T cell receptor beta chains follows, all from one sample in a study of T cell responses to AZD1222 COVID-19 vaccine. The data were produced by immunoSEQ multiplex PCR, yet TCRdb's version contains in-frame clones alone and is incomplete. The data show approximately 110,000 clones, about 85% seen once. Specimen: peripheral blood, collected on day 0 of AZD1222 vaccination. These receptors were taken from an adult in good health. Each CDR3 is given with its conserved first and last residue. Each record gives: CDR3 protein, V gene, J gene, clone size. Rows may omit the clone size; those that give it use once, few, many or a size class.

CATQGVGKGEAFF	TRBV12-3/TRBV12-4	TRBJ1-1	.
CASTGTLNTEAFF	TRBV28	TRBJ1-1	.
CASSPRQGKSYEQYF	TRBV11-2	TRBJ2-7	.
CASALAGDNEQFF	TRBV28	TRBJ2-1	.
CAWTRGGEPQHF	TRBV30	TRBJ1-5	once
CASSVGGSNEKLFF	TRBV7-9	TRBJ1-4	.
CASSFTNPGAGELFF	TRBV27	TRBJ2-2	.
CASSPSGDSGNTIYF	TRBV5-1	TRBJ1-3	.
CASSQDLFFGGGELFF	TRBV4-2	TRBJ2-2	.
CASSQRGGDSNQPQHF	TRBV19	TRBJ1-5	.
CASSGYRGSNQPQHF	TRBV7-2	TRBJ1-5	few
CSSLKSIPYNEQFF	TRBV29-1	TRBJ2-1	few
CASSQDHTGNFEAFF	TRBV7-3	TRBJ1-1	.
CASSPVGAGTTYEQYF	TRBV3-1/TRBV3-2	TRBJ2-7	.
CASSSQGYTEAFF	TRBV6-5	TRBJ1-1	.
CSASRQGVNQPQHF	TRBV20-1	TRBJ1-5	.
CASSYSRIAGEQFF	TRBV6-5	TRBJ2-1	.
CASSHGTGRVETQYF	TRBV6-5	TRBJ2-5	.
CATSGIKFSGGGQETQYF	TRBV24-1	TRBJ2-5	.
CASSQDGRGVNTIYF	TRBV3-1/TRBV3-2	TRBJ1-3	.
CASRLHLATGNTIYF	TRBV6-5	TRBJ1-3	.
CASSQASGGANEQFF	TRBV7-8	TRBJ2-1	.
CASSFNRGRGDNNEQFF	TRBV28	TRBJ2-1	.
CASSLGQFNSPLHF	TRBV7-8	TRBJ1-6	.